Listed here are 32 T cell receptor beta chains from one sample, sequenced in a study of HIV-infected patients and healthy controls. All unsorted peripheral T cells were captured because whole blood was used without fractionation. Alpha and beta constant-region primers primed reverse transcription of around 540 ng RNA. Separate chain-specific third strand synthesis with multiplexing indices produced the alpha and beta libraries. Each CDR3 protein gets one entry after TCRdb re-called the 5' RACE reads with MiXCR. The sample has 8,000 to 11,000 distinct CDR3 sequences; 8% are singletons. The material sequenced was blood. The receptors shown here come from an adult in good health.

The sample holds many counts of this clonotype. This rearrangement joins TRBV4-1 to TRBJ1-5; no firm D call. The CDR3 loop spans 14 amino acids. Trimming pared 1 base from V and 3 bases from J, leaving 7 bases between. Germline-derived CDR1 and CDR2 are MGHRA and YSYEKL. DNA of the CDR3: TGCGCCAGCAGCCAAGTTGGCACCAATCAGCCCCAGCATTTT. This encodes CASSQVGTNQPQHF.

This clonotype was picked up many times. The V gene is TRBV29-1, the J gene TRBJ2-5; TRBD2 aligns across 8 bases. Per germline, CDR1 SQVTM and CDR2 ANQGSEA. The CDR3 contains 14 residues. The trim removed 8 bases at V and 3 bases at J, leaving 11 bases unmatched. The CDR3 DNA reads TGCAGCTTAAATCGGGGTAGCGGGGAAGAGACCCAGTACTTC. Residues: CSLNRGSGEETQYF.

This clonotype was seen ten or more times. The rearrangement links TRBV25-1 to TRBJ1-5; D is unresolved. Germline CDR1 reads MGHDK; CDR2 reads SYGVNS. The V end was cut by 1 base, the J end by 3 bases, with 7 bases between. The CDR3 is 14 amino acids. CDR3 sequence: CASSESNPNQPQHF. The CDR3 DNA reads as TGTGCCAGCAGTGAATCGAACCCCAATCAGCCCCAGCATTTT.

This clonotype ranks as medium-sized. The CDR3 loop reads CASSPRLWGRDTEAFF. The CDR3 DNA follows: TGTGCCAGCAGCCCTAGACTCTGGGGGCGAGACACTGAAGCTTTCTTT. The rearrangement joins TRBV3-1 to TRBJ1-1; maybe TRBD1 (6 bases). The CDR3 totals 16 residues. V lost 4 bases, J lost 3 bases, and 18 bases lay in between. Germline loops: CDR1 LGHDT, CDR2 YNNKEL (reference sequence).

Within the sample, this clonotype is medium-sized. The chain combines TRBV20-1 with TRBJ1-1; D perhaps matches TRBD1 (5 bases). Germline CDR1 is DFQATT and CDR2 is SNEGSKA (reference sequence). Trimming removed 0 bases at V and 4 bases at J, with 18 bases between. This CDR3 comprises 16 residues. The CDR3 protein is CSARDPGTPLVTEAFF. CDR3 DNA: TGCAGTGCTAGAGATCCGGGGACCCCTTTGGTCACTGAAGCTTTCTTT.

The V call is TRBV6-6, the J call TRBJ2-7; TRBD1 matches 9 bases. The CDR3 loop spans 15 amino acids. With V trimmed by 6 bases and J by 2 bases, 8 bases remained unmatched. The germline V gene has CDR1 MNHNY and CDR2 SVGAGI (reference sequence). For the CDR3, the DNA is TGTGCCAGCAGACCTGGACAGGGGAGCGCCTACGAGCAGTACTTC. This codes for CASRPGQGSAYEQYF.

By proportion, this clonotype is medium-sized. This chain joins TRBV3-1 and TRBJ1-3; D is uncertain. This CDR3 region has 12 residues. CDR1 and CDR2 from the germline V gene are LGHDT and YNNKEL (reference sequence). V was cut by 4 bases and J by 4 bases, with 5 bases left in between. CDR3 protein: CASSPQGNTIYF. As DNA, the CDR3 is TGTGCCAGCAGCCCCCAAGGAAACACCATATATTTT. Together with reference TRBV3-1 and TRBJ1-3, the CDR3 gives the full variable domain: DTAVSQTPKYLVTQMGNDKSIKCEQNLGHDTMYWYKQDSKKFLKIMFSYNNKELIINETVPNRFSPKSPDKAHLNLHINSLELGDSAVYFCASSPQGNTIYFGEGSWLTVV.

There are many counts of this clonotype. The genes are TRBV14 and TRBJ1-6, with TRBD1 as a possible D gene (6 bases). V lost 5 bases, J lost 7 bases, and 9 bases lay in between. The CDR3 has 13 residues. CDR1 and CDR2 from the germline V gene are SGHDN and FVKESK. The CDR3 coding sequence is TGTGCCAGCAGCGGACAGATAAATTCACCCCTCCACTTT. Encoded protein: CASSGQINSPLHF. The full variable domain, its missing parts supplied by reference TRBV14 and TRBJ1-6, is EAGVTQFPSHSVIEKGQTVTLRCDPISGHDNLYWYRRVMGKEIKFLLHFVKESKQDESGMPNNRFLAERTGGTYSTLKVQPAELEDSGVYFCASSGQINSPLHFGNGTRLTVT.

J is TRBJ2-5 and V is TRBV24-1, with D possibly matching TRBD2 (6 bases). Germline V CDR1 and CDR2: KGHDR, SFDVKD. This CDR3 is 15 amino acids long. The V and J ends lost 3 bases and 3 bases respectively, with 13 bases between them. CDR3 nucleotide sequence: TGTGCCACCAGTGATACACGGGACTGGAAAGAGACCCAGTACTTC. The encoded protein is CATSDTRDWKETQYF.

By sample fraction, this clonotype is medium-sized (0.01 to 0.1%). CDR3 bases: TGTGCCAGTAGTATGTGGGGGGCGCATGAGACCCAGTACTTC. Amino acid sequence: CASSMWGAHETQYF. The chain combines TRBV19 with TRBJ2-5; possibly TRBD1 or TRBD2 for D (6 bases each). CDR3 length equals 14 residues. The germline gives CDR1 LNHDA, CDR2 SQIVND (reference sequence). Trimming removed 3 bases from V and 5 bases from J, with 13 bases in between.

This clonotype was seen a handful of times. This chain joins TRBV28 and TRBJ1-4; D is unresolved. The CDR3 runs 11 residues. Trimming cost V 7 bases and J 8 bases, with 8 bases left between them. CDR1 and CDR2 (germline): MDHEN, SYDVKM. The CDR3 DNA reads as TGTGCCAGCACTTCGCGAGAAAAACTGTTTTTT. Protein product: CASTSREKLFF.

By share, this clonotype counts as medium-sized. The rearrangement joins TRBV6-6 to TRBJ1-1, with D maybe TRBD1 (5 bases). The CDR3 has 13 amino acids. Germline CDR1 reads MNHNY; CDR2 reads SVGAGI (reference sequence). V was trimmed by 6 bases and J by 1 base, leaving 9 bases between them. Here the CDR3 reads CASSLQGNTEAFF. The CDR3 coding sequence is TGTGCCAGCAGCCTTCAGGGGAACACTGAAGCTTTCTTT.

This clonotype was counted ten times or more. This chain links TRBV7-9 with TRBJ1-1, with D maybe TRBD1 (6 bases). CDR1 and CDR2 from the germline V gene are SEHNR and FQNEAQ (reference sequence). The V end was cut by 5 bases, the J end by 2 bases, with 15 bases between. The CDR3 totals 15 residues. CDR3 protein: CASSLRGGLNTEAFF. CDR3 bases: TGTGCCAGCAGCCTTAGAGGGGGTCTTAACACTGAAGCTTTCTTT.

The chain links TRBV12-3 or TRBV12-4 to TRBJ1-4; tentative D call: TRBD1 (6 bases). CDR3 length: 16 residues. V gave up 6 bases and J gave up 6 bases, with 20 bases separating them. CDR3 amino acids: CASSRRVQGSDEKLFF. The CDR3 nucleotides read TGTGCCAGCAGCCGGCGAGTTCAGGGGTCGGATGAAAAACTGTTTTTT.

The V gene is TRBV6-6, the J gene TRBJ2-1; the match to TRBD2 covers 15 bases. Trimming at V came to 5 bases and at J to 9 bases, leaving 14 bases not matched to a gene. This CDR3 is built from 18 residues. Germline assignment: CDR1 MNHNY and CDR2 SVGAGI (reference sequence). The chain's CDR3 is CASSLPFGLAGGQGEQFF. CDR3 nucleotides: TGTGCCAGCAGTCTACCCTTTGGACTAGCGGGGGGGCAGGGTGAGCAGTTCTTC.

This clonotype is categorized as medium-sized. The gene calls are TRBV20-1 and TRBJ2-1; the match to TRBD2 covers 8 bases. V shed 0 bases, J shed 7 bases, and the junction held 11 bases outside the gene matches. This CDR3 is built from 16 residues. Germline CDR1 and CDR2: DFQATT and SNEGSKA (reference sequence). The CDR3 protein is CSARELKRGSLNEQFF. CDR3 sequence (DNA): TGCAGTGCTAGAGAACTTAAGCGGGGGTCGCTTAATGAGCAGTTCTTC.

This clonotype was seen at least ten times. The V gene is TRBV13, the J gene TRBJ1-6; D gene ambiguous. The V gene's germline CDR1 is PRHDT and CDR2 FYEKMQ (reference sequence). The CDR3 is 16 residues long. The germline V and J ends were trimmed by 2 bases and 9 bases, with 17 bases remaining between them. This CDR3 reads CASSLTAGGWASPLHF. DNA for the CDR3: TGTGCCAGCAGCTTAACGGCTGGAGGGTGGGCTTCACCCCTCCACTTT. The complete variable domain, with remaining parts taken from reference TRBV13 and TRBJ1-6, reads AAGVIQSPRHLIKEKRETATLKCYPIPRHDTVYWYQQGPGQDPQFLISFYEKMQSDKGSIPDRFSAQQFSDYHSELNMSSLELGDSALYFCASSLTAGGWASPLHFGNGTRLTVT.

Many counts were recorded for this clonotype. The chain has TRBV18 and TRBJ1-3; D is perhaps TRBD1 (6 bases). With 4 bases removed from V and 0 bases from J, the gap between germline ends came to 16 bases. Germline CDR1 is KGHSH and CDR2 is LQKENI. CDR3 length: 17 amino acids. CDR3 sequence: CASSQETQGSSGNTIYF. DNA for the CDR3: TGTGCCAGCTCACAGGAAACTCAGGGGAGCTCTGGAAACACCATATATTTT.

In its sample, this clonotype is medium-sized. This sequence joins TRBV2 and TRBJ2-5; D possibly matches TRBD1 or TRBD2 (6 bases each). The CDR3 sequence is 16 residues long. Germline CDR1 is SNHLY and CDR2 is FYNNEI. V lost 6 bases and J 4 bases, leaving 21 bases between the germline ends. Here the CDR3 DNA reads TGTGCCAGCAGAGCCGAGCTTTGGGGGGCCCGAGAGACCCAGTACTTC. Translated, it gives CASRAELWGARETQYF.

The chain uses TRBV19 and TRBJ2-2; TRBD1 matches 8 bases. Unmatched junction bases numbered 5, after V lost 4 bases and J lost 4 bases. Germline CDR1 reads LNHDA; CDR2 reads SQIVND (reference sequence). The CDR3 is 15 amino acids. CDR3 bases: TGTGCCAGTAGTACCAAGACAGGGGCCACCGGGGAGCTGTTTTTT. Translated, it gives CASSTKTGATGELFF.

There are many counts of this clonotype. The V call is TRBV10-2, the J call TRBJ1-2; 7 bases match TRBD1. V lost 5 bases and J lost 8; bases outside the gene matches: 5. The CDR3 has 12 residues. CDR1 and CDR2 (germline): WSHSY, SAAADI. The CDR3 reads CASSRTGGGYTF. The CDR3 DNA reads TGCGCCAGCAGTCGGACAGGAGGAGGCTACACCTTC.

This clonotype showed up many times. The chain uses TRBV9 and TRBJ1-5; a weak D match, TRBD1 (5 bases). V dropped 6 bases and J dropped 3 bases, with 13 bases sitting between them. CDR1 is SGDLS and CDR2 is YYNGEE in the germline V gene. This CDR3 has 14 amino acids. The CDR3 loop reads CASNPDSPNQPQHF. The CDR3 region has the DNA TGTGCCAGCAATCCCGACAGCCCCAATCAGCCCCAGCATTTT.

This chain uses TRBV4-1 with TRBJ2-4, with D hard to call. Per germline, CDR1 MGHRA and CDR2 YSYEKL. There are 16 residues in the CDR3. The germline V and J ends were trimmed by 0 bases and 0 bases, with 9 bases remaining between them. CDR3 amino acids: CASSQESEIAKNIQYF. As DNA, the CDR3 is TGCGCCAGCAGCCAAGAATCGGAGATAGCCAAAAACATTCAGTACTTC.

At least ten counts were recorded for this clonotype. The J gene is TRBJ1-2, the V gene TRBV2; D is undetermined. Germline values: CDR1 SNHLY, CDR2 FYNNEI. The CDR3 consists of 11 residues. V lost 2 bases, J lost 7 bases, and 5 bases lay in between. CDR3 in amino acids: CASSELGGYTF. The CDR3 DNA follows: TGTGCCAGCAGTGAACTGGGTGGCTACACCTTC. Full variable domain (missing parts from reference TRBV2 and TRBJ1-2): EPEVTQTPSHQVTQMGQEVILRCVPISNHLYFYWYRQILGQKVEFLVSFYNNEISEKSEIFDDQFSVERPDGSNFTLKIRSTKLEDSAMYFCASSELGGYTFGSGTRLTVV.

The V and J genes are TRBV25-1 and TRBJ1-1; no clear D gene. Per the germline V gene, CDR1 is MGHDK and CDR2 is SYGVNS. Trimming removed 4 bases at V and 7 bases at J, with 7 bases between. CDR3 length: 11 residues. The CDR3 spells CASSGNFEAFF. CDR3 coding DNA: TGTGCCAGCAGTGGGAATTTTGAAGCTTTCTTT. Full variable domain (remainder filled in from reference TRBV25-1 and TRBJ1-1): EADIYQTPRYLVIGTGKKITLECSQTMGHDKMYWYQQDPGMELHLIHYSYGVNSTEKGDLSSESTVSRIRTEHFPLTLESARPSHTSQYLCASSGNFEAFFGQGTRLTVV.

CDR3 bases: TGTGCCAGCAGCCCACGTGGGTCGGGGCACTACAATGAGCAGTTCTTC. Its protein product is CASSPRGSGHYNEQFF. The gene calls are TRBV9 and TRBJ2-1, with D perhaps TRBD1 or TRBD2 (5 bases each). V lost 4 bases and J lost 3, with 17 bases in between. The germline V gene encodes CDR1 SGDLS and CDR2 YYNGEE. This CDR3 comprises 16 residues.

This clonotype was seen repeatedly, ten times or more. The V and J genes are TRBV7-7 and TRBJ2-3; 7 positions match TRBD2. J gave up 6 bases and V 2 bases, and 8 bases lay outside the gene matches. Germline CDR1 SSHAT, CDR2 FNYEAQ (reference sequence). CDR3 size: 15 residues. The CDR3 nucleotides are TGTGCCAGCAGCTTAAAGTCGGGGGGAGGGGATACGCAGTATTTT. Translating gives CASSLKSGGGDTQYF.

In its sample, this clonotype is medium-sized. The chain links TRBV27 to TRBJ1-1; D uncertain. Trimming took off 3 bases at V and 7 bases at J, with 6 bases between the two ends. Germline CDR1 MNHEY, CDR2 SMNVEV (reference sequence). CDR3 length: 11 amino acids. CDR3 loop: CASSFFGEAFF. CDR3 coding DNA: TGTGCCAGCAGTTTTTTTGGTGAAGCTTTCTTT.

The chain joins TRBV20-1 to TRBJ1-1, with D possibly being TRBD1 (6 bases). Trimming cost V 6 bases and J 4 bases, with 15 bases left between them. The CDR3 has 13 residues. The V gene's germline CDR1 is DFQATT and CDR2 SNEGSKA (reference sequence). DNA for the CDR3: TGCAGTGCCGACACAGGGTTGGTCACTGAAGCTTTCTTT. Protein product: CSADTGLVTEAFF.

In this sample, this clonotype turned up many times. This chain uses TRBV20-1 with TRBJ2-7; possible D gene TRBD2, 6 bases. Trimming removed 6 bases from V and 3 bases from J, with 21 bases in between. The CDR3 length is 15 residues. Looked up from germline, CDR1 is DFQATT and CDR2 is SNEGSKA (reference sequence). CDR3 in amino acids: CSAISDEGGDYEQYF. The CDR3 bases are TGCAGTGCCATTTCGGACGAGGGAGGTGACTACGAGCAGTACTTC.

By sample share, this clonotype is medium-sized (0.01 to 0.1%). The chain joins TRBV6-2 or TRBV6-3 to TRBJ1-1, with D possibly TRBD1 on 5 matching bases. Germline CDR1 and CDR2: MNHEY and SVGEGT. The CDR3 contains 15 residues. Deletions cut 8 bases from V and 1 base from J, with 17 bases between. CDR3 DNA: TGTGCCAGCCGAAACCGAGGGGCGCCGAACACTGAAGCTTTCTTT. This encodes CASRNRGAPNTEAFF.

By its share, this clonotype is medium-sized (0.01 to 0.1%). The V gene is TRBV6-5, the J gene TRBJ1-1; D gene unclear. CDR3 length: 14 amino acids. The V end lost 4 bases, the J end lost 3 bases, and 12 bases lay between the germline ends. Germline V gives CDR1 MNHEY, CDR2 SVGAGI. The CDR3 loop reads CASSLGPGDTEAFF. CDR3 DNA sequence: TGTGCCAGCAGTTTAGGTCCGGGTGACACTGAAGCTTTCTTT.